This is a list of T cell receptor beta chains from one sample in a study of blood T cell repertoires in COVID-19. Sequencing used immunoSEQ multiplex PCR; TCRdb keeps in-frame clones, though not all of them. The sample records about 430,000 clones, approximately 90% being singletons. What was sequenced was peripheral blood. The source is a young man with COVID-19, enrolled during active disease. The CDR3 runs from the conserved cysteine through the conserved F or W. Fields, in order: clone size, V gene, J gene, D gene, CDR3 protein, CDR3 DNA. The D gene is left open where the match is weak. Size values are once, few and many counts, or a class for expanded clones, and some rows have none.

>.|TRBV28|TRBJ2-7|TRBD2
CASSEAGGPYEQYF
TGTGCCAGCAGTGAAGCGGGAGGACCCTACGAGCAGTACTTC
>.|TRBV3-1/TRBV3-2|TRBJ2-5|.
CASSQVFGAGEETQYF
TGTGCCAGCAGCCAAGTTTTTGGCGCGGGTGAAGAGACCCAGTACTTC
>.|TRBV9|TRBJ1-3|.
CASSTRQARSGNTIYF
TGTGCCAGCAGCACTCGACAGGCTCGGTCTGGAAACACCATATATTTT
>once|TRBV29-1|TRBJ1-2|.
CSVEGRGAIYGYTF
TGCAGCGTTGAAGGTCGGGGGGCTATTTATGGCTACACCTTC
>.|TRBV6-5|TRBJ1-1|.
CASSGGQGRFEAFF
TGTGCCAGCAGCGGTGGTCAGGGGCGGTTTGAAGCTTTCTTT
>once|TRBV9|TRBJ2-1|TRBD2
CASSATSGIYNEQFF
TGTGCCAGCAGCGCCACTAGCGGCATTTACAATGAGCAGTTCTTC
>few|TRBV5-1|TRBJ1-1|TRBD1
CASSLQDRATSTEAFF
TGCGCCAGCAGCTTGCAGGACAGGGCCACGAGCACTGAAGCTTTCTTT
>.|TRBV18|TRBJ1-1|.
CASSSDTEAFF
TGTGCCAGCTCATCCGACACTGAAGCTTTCTTT
>.|TRBV6-4|TRBJ1-1|.
CASRYRLGNTEAFF
TGTGCCAGCAGGTACAGGTTAGGGAACACTGAAGCTTTCTTT
>.|TRBV7-9|TRBJ2-1|TRBD2
CASSLSSGYNEQFF
TGTGCCAGCAGCTTATCTAGCGGATACAATGAGCAGTTCTTC
>.|TRBV5-1|TRBJ2-7|.
CASSLGTGEVYEQYF
TGCGCCAGCAGCTTGGGGACTGGGGAGGTCTACGAGCAGTACTTC
>.|TRBV6-1|TRBJ2-3|.
CASSENRVGADTQYF
TGTGCCAGCAGTGAAAACAGGGTAGGGGCAGATACGCAGTATTTT
>.|TRBV6-1|TRBJ2-7|TRBD1
CASSEAGTGSGQYF
TGTGCCAGCAGTGAAGCGGGGACAGGTTCGGGTCAGTACTTC
>many|TRBV6-6|TRBJ2-3|.
CASSYGPDTQYF
TGTGCCAGCAGTTATGGGCCAGATACGCAGTATTTT
>.|TRBV7-9|TRBJ2-1|.
CASSQGGWEFF
TGTGCCAGCAGCCAGGGCGGCTGGGAGTTCTTC
>.|TRBV2|TRBJ2-7|.
CASTESGYEQYF
TGTGCCAGCACTGAATCCGGCTACGAGCAGTACTTC
>.|TRBV19|TRBJ1-1|TRBD1
CASSKPGQGITEAFF
TGTGCCAGTAGTAAACCGGGACAGGGTATCACTGAAGCTTTCTTT
>.|TRBV5-1|TRBJ2-7|TRBD2
CASSRGDGNYEQYF
TGCGCCAGCAGCCGGGGGGACGGGAACTACGAGCAGTACTTC
>.|TRBV20-1|TRBJ2-3|TRBD2
CSASRTSGGLLPDTQYF
TGCAGTGCTAGTAGGACTAGCGGGGGGCTTTTGCCAGATACGCAGTATTTT
>.|TRBV6-5|TRBJ2-3|TRBD2
CASSTRGGGDTQYF
TGTGCCAGCAGTACCCGGGGGGGAGGGGATACGCAGTATTTT
>.|TRBV5-4|TRBJ2-7|TRBD2
CASSSGLASYEQYF
TGTGCCAGCAGCTCCGGACTAGCGTCCTACGAGCAGTACTTC
>.|TRBV13|TRBJ1-2|.
CASSRAAAIYGYTF
TGTGCCAGCAGCCGAGCGGCAGCGATTTATGGCTACACCTTC
>.|TRBV11-2|TRBJ2-7|.
CASSWNRRSYEQYF
TGTGCCAGCAGCTGGAACAGGCGCTCCTACGAGCAGTACTTC
>.|TRBV7-2|TRBJ2-1|TRBD1
CASSWRLQGAYNEQFF
TGTGCCAGCAGCTGGCGCCTCCAGGGGGCGTACAATGAGCAGTTCTTC
>.|TRBV12-3/TRBV12-4|TRBJ2-4|.
CASSFSGRNIQYF
TGTGCCAGCAGTTTTTCTGGGAGAAACATTCAGTACTTC
>.|TRBV7-2|TRBJ2-3|TRBD2
CASSSSGIPPDTQYF
TGTGCCAGCAGCTCCAGCGGGATCCCCCCAGATACGCAGTATTTT
>.|TRBV5-1|TRBJ1-1|TRBD1
CASSIGSGGTEAFF
TGCGCCAGCAGTATTGGGTCAGGGGGAACTGAAGCTTTCTTT
>.|TRBV7-2|TRBJ2-5|TRBD2
CASSLSIAGGGKTQYF
TGTGCCAGCAGCCTCTCTATAGCGGGGGGCGGGAAGACCCAGTACTTC
>.|TRBV30|TRBJ1-2|.
CARKNGYGYTF
TGTGCCAGAAAAAACGGCTATGGCTACACCTTC